The rows below give T cell receptor beta chains drawn from one sample of a study of blood T cell repertoires in COVID-19. Clones were sequenced by immunoSEQ multiplex PCR, and TCRdb holds only the in-frame ones, with some missing. The sample lists roughly 100,000 clones, about nine tenths seen once, with 1.8% in the top ten. Sequencing was carried out using peripheral blood. These receptors originate from a human donor with active COVID-19. The donor label of this sample is uncertain. CDR3s include the opening cysteine and the closing phenylalanine or tryptophan. D genes are given only for firm matches.

>NA|TRBV7-9|TRBJ2-1
TGTGCCAGCAGCACGAGCGAGATCAATGAGCAGTTCTTC
CASSTSEINEQFF
>NA|TRBV7-9|TRBJ1-2
TGTGCCAGCAGCCCATGGGAGCGCTATGGCTACACCTTC
CASSPWERYGYTF
>TRBD2|TRBV2|TRBJ2-7
TGTGCCAGCAGCGGACTAGCGGGGGGCCCCGAGCAGTACTTC
CASSGLAGGPEQYF
>TRBD1|TRBV4-2|TRBJ1-2
TGTGCCAGCAGCCAAGGACAGGGGAAGGACTATGGCTACACCTTC
CASSQGQGKDYGYTF
>NA|TRBV7-9|TRBJ1-5
TGTGCCAGCAGCTTAGTAGAGAGTTATCAGCCCCAGCATTTT
CASSLVESYQPQHF
>NA|TRBV29-1|TRBJ2-3
TGCAGCGTTGGTGGGGACACATCCACAGATACGCAGTATTTT
CSVGGDTSTDTQYF
>TRBD1|TRBV23-1|TRBJ1-5
TGCGCCAGCAGTCAATCCCGAATTGACAGGGGTAGGGGTTGCAATCAGCCCCAGCATTTT
CASSQSRIDRGRGCNQPQHF
>NA|TRBV10-3|TRBJ1-3
TGTGCCATCATCTCTGGGAGCTCTGGAAACACCATATATTTT
CAIISGSSGNTIYF
>NA|TRBV7-2|TRBJ2-5
TGTGCCAGCAGCTTATCTCAGACCCAGTACTTC
CASSLSQTQYF
>TRBD1|TRBV2|TRBJ1-1
TGTGCCAGCGAGGGACAGAGGACCACTGAAGCTTTCTTT
CASEGQRTTEAFF
>TRBD1|TRBV9|TRBJ1-3
TGTGCCAGCAGCGTAAGAACAGGGGGAAATTCTGGAAACACCATATATTTT
CASSVRTGGNSGNTIYF